This T cell receptor (beta chain) was sequenced for a study of blood T cell repertoires in COVID-19. About the research overall: COVID-19 samples from acute and convalescent phases originated in the United States, Italy and Spain.

Germline-derived CDR1 and CDR2 are MNHEY and SVGEGT. CDR3 length: 14 residues. With 6 bases clipped from V and 6 bases from J, the junction kept 4 bases outside the gene matches. In the authors' workflow: Scientists estimated how many nucleated cells there were by amplifying reference gene primers. Sequenced by immunoSEQ multiplex PCR; TCRdb stores in-frame clones only, minus some. That table supplies the V and J calls and clone size; D and trimming were determined from the DNA. This sample has fewer than 350,000 clones, with around 90% found just once. The gene calls are TRBV6-2 or TRBV6-3 and TRBJ2-1; 11 bases fit TRBD2. This receptor was obtained from a man aged 55-75 years who had recovered from COVID-19. The sample comprised PBMCs or T cells enriched from blood (not recorded which). The CDR3 nucleotides are TGTGCCAGCAGCACGGGACTAGCGGTCAATGAGCAGTTCTTC. Its protein is CASSTGLAVNEQFF.